These 6 T cell receptor beta chains share one sample of origin, sequenced in a study of shared clonotypes between healthy human individuals. CD45RO-negative, CCR7-selected cells formed the naive CD8 fraction, which excluded terminally differentiated effector memory CD45RA+ cells. Measured with immunoSEQ multiplex PCR; TCRdb has only the in-frame clones, and not every one. The table shows around 1,900,000 clones, with 93% occurring only once. The sample consisted of naive CD8+ T cells from PBMCs. Receptor source: a man aged 18 to 30 in good health. Some clones in this sample may be carry-over from other donors' samples.

This chain uses TRBV4-1 with TRBJ1-4, with D hard to call. Trimming stripped 2 bases from V and 0 bases from J, with 10 bases between. Per the germline V gene, CDR1 is MGHRA and CDR2 is YSYEKL. CDR3 length equals 16 residues. The CDR3 region is CASSQIFRATNEKLFF. CDR3 coding DNA: TGCGCCAGCAGCCAAATTTTTAGAGCAACTAATGAAAAACTGTTTTTT.

The genes are TRBV27 and TRBJ2-1; 7 nucleotides align to TRBD2. Trimming at V came to 2 bases and at J to 6 bases, leaving 10 bases not matched to a gene. The germline CDR1 and CDR2 sequences are MNHEY and SMNVEV (reference sequence). This CDR3 is 16 amino acids long. CDR3 sequence: CASSLLGGRGSNEQFF. CDR3 DNA: TGTGCCAGCAGTTTACTGGGCGGGAGAGGGTCCAATGAGCAGTTCTTC.

The chain is built from TRBV5-8 and TRBJ1-2, with TRBD1 matching over 9 bases. The ends lost 0 bases at V and 2 bases at J; junction bases unmatched: 11. The CDR3 sequence is 18 residues long. Germline assignment: CDR1 SGHTS and CDR2 YDEGEE. The CDR3 here is CASSLVPPRDRENYGYTF. Here the CDR3 DNA reads TGTGCCAGCAGCTTGGTTCCGCCCCGGGACAGGGAAAACTATGGCTACACCTTC.

This chain joins TRBV25-1 and TRBJ2-7; 7 positions match TRBD1. CDR1 is MGHDK, CDR2 SYGVNS, per germline. The V segment lost 6 bases and the J segment 12 bases; nucleotides outside the gene matches: 8. This CDR3 region has 11 residues. CDR3 loop: CASRKGQDLYF. The CDR3 DNA sequence: TGTGCCAGCAGAAAAGGACAGGATCTGTACTTC.

The chain recombines TRBV19 with TRBJ2-3, with no clear D. CDR1 is LNHDA, CDR2 SQIVND, per germline (reference sequence). The germline V and J ends were trimmed by 8 bases and 5 bases, with 8 bases remaining between them. This CDR3 has 11 amino acids. For the CDR3, the DNA is TGTGCCAGTGGCTCAGGAGATACGCAGTATTTT. Amino acids: CASGSGDTQYF.

The table lists this clone with a count of one. V usage is TRBV11-2 and J usage is TRBJ2-1, with D tentatively TRBD2 (5 bases). The CDR3 length is 16 residues. Germline-derived CDR1 and CDR2 are SGHAT and FQNNGV. V dropped 5 bases and J dropped 0 bases, with 14 bases sitting between them. The CDR3 is CASSEDYPSSYNEQFF. The CDR3, as DNA: TGTGCCAGCAGCGAAGACTACCCCAGCTCCTACAATGAGCAGTTCTTC. The variable domain in full, with the rest retrieved from reference TRBV11-2 and TRBJ2-1, is EAGVAQSPRYKIIEKRQSVAFWCNPISGHATLYWYQQILGQGPKLLIQFQNNGVVDDSQLPKDRFSAERLKGVDSTLKIQPAKLEDSAVYLCASSEDYPSSYNEQFFGPGTRLTVL.